These T cell receptor beta chains were read from a single sample in a study of blood T cell repertoires in COVID-19. Some clones are missing from TCRdb's copy, which holds only in-frame ones; the method was immunoSEQ multiplex PCR. The sample lists about 210,000 clones, 80% occurring once. Sequencing was performed on peripheral blood. These receptors all come from a human donor in a cohort sampled during active COVID-19. CDR3s include the opening cysteine and the closing phenylalanine or tryptophan.

TRBV2	TRBJ2-3	CASTTQRGTDTQYF
TRBV7-9	TRBJ1-3	CASSNTGGSGNTIYF
TRBV28	TRBJ1-3	CASSLGTGRTGNTIYF
TRBV7-9	TRBJ2-3	CASSLRLSTDTQYF
TRBV5-1	TRBJ2-7	CASSLSGRGQGGHEQYF
TRBV18	TRBJ1-6	CASSPLQAKGSPLHF
TRBV4-1	TRBJ1-5	CASSQEVRENQPQHF
TRBV7-7	TRBJ2-2	CASSAGQGVGELFF
TRBV5-1	TRBJ1-4	CASSLERQGGGNEKLFF
TRBV2	TRBJ2-2	CASRTGSNTGELFF
TRBV20-1	TRBJ2-7	CSASLLRDEQYF
TRBV19	TRBJ1-4	CASSPGTGHNEKLFF
TRBV11-2	TRBJ2-7	CASSLRRAGRVNF
TRBV24-1	TRBJ2-3	CATSVEPTDTQYF
TRBV11-2	TRBJ2-2	CASSFRERNTGELFF
TRBV28	TRBJ1-5	CASSLRRGSNQPQHF
TRBV9	TRBJ2-3	CASSPWGASSTDTQYF
TRBV9	TRBJ1-6	CASSVEPLQGDRYNSPLHF
TRBV5-5	TRBJ2-1	CASSLPGYLRWNEQFF
TRBV5-4	TRBJ1-1	CASSLDREGEAFF
TRBV4-1	TRBJ1-1	CASSQGKTVNTEAFF
TRBV10-3	TRBJ1-6	CAISRQDADSPLHF
TRBV6-2/TRBV6-3	TRBJ2-2	CASSSGTNTGELFF
TRBV5-1	TRBJ2-7	CASSLAQGAFDEQYF
TRBV28	TRBJ1-5	CASSLAVGGQPQHF
TRBV3-1/TRBV3-2	TRBJ2-1	CASSGGGHNEQFF
TRBV24-1	TRBJ1-1	CATSDPRQGSLRAFF
TRBV19	TRBJ2-7	CASGGTEVYEQYF
TRBV28	TRBJ2-6	CASSPAGAGANVLTF
TRBV14	TRBJ2-2	CASSPGQVNTGELFF
TRBV4-1	TRBJ2-1	CASSQEVADSYNEQFF
TRBV5-1	TRBJ2-1	CASSLDGTSNEQFF
TRBV28	TRBJ2-1	CASSSLQLDRVNEQFF
TRBV6-2/TRBV6-3	TRBJ2-7	CASSSSPLYHSDPAGYEQYF
TRBV7-3	TRBJ1-1	CASSLMAGMNTEAFF
TRBV5-1	TRBJ1-1	CASSLGQPMNTEAFF
TRBV25-1	TRBJ2-3	CASSATDTQYF
TRBV28	TRBJ2-7	CASSSLDRGSEQYF
TRBV19	TRBJ2-7	CASSIRENNDEQYF
TRBV28	TRBJ1-2	CASSSGGQIYTF
TRBV2	TRBJ2-7	CASSSDRLYEQYF
TRBV6-6	TRBJ1-2	CASGQKNYGYTF
TRBV19	TRBJ2-1	CASSDGGGPNNEQFF
TRBV19	TRBJ1-2	CASSRGKEAYGYTF
TRBV19	TRBJ1-1	CASSTHRGSTEAFF
TRBV18	TRBJ2-1	CASSPRDTDNEQFF
TRBV5-4	TRBJ1-2	CASSPTGTESRGYTF
TRBV6-5	TRBJ2-5	CASGGGLREQETQYF
TRBV5-4	TRBJ2-2	CASSSDRGYTGELFF